These 5 T cell receptor beta chains share one sample of origin, sequenced in a study of CD8 T cells in ankylosing spondylitis. TCRdb passed the 5' RACE reads through MiXCR, listing each CDR3 protein once. The sample records about 42,000 distinct CDR3 sequences, 3.5% to 4% being singletons. Material: blood, either unsorted or a sorted T cell fraction (not recorded which). Receptors originate from a female donor with ankylosing spondylitis or in good health (not recorded which).

This clonotype has a count of ten or more. The chain carries TRBV9 and TRBJ1-2, with D unclear. Trimming took 3 bases from V and 4 from J, leaving 13 bases between them. Germline CDR1 is SGDLS and CDR2 is YYNGEE. The CDR3 extends over 14 amino acids. CDR3 loop: CASSARLGGYGYTF. CDR3 nucleotides: TGTGCCAGCAGCGCCCGCCTAGGAGGCTATGGCTACACCTTC. The full variable domain, completed using reference TRBV9 and TRBJ1-2, is DSGVTQTPKHLITATGQRVTLRCSPRSGDLSVYWYQQSLDQGLQFLIQYYNGEERAKGNILERFSAQQFPDLHSELNLSSLELGDSALYFCASSARLGGYGYTFGSGTRLTVV.

The CDR3 DNA reads TGTGCCAGCAGTTCGGCTATAGACACAGATACGCAGTATTTT. This gives the protein CASSSAIDTDTQYF. The rearrangement joins TRBV7-3 to TRBJ2-3; D is unresolved. Trimming left V 6 bases short and J 2 bases short, with 12 bases between. The CDR3 has 14 residues. Germline V gene sequence: CDR1 SGHTA, CDR2 FQGTGA. Based on the CDR3 plus reference TRBV7-3 and TRBJ2-3, the full variable domain is GAGVSQTPSNKVTEKGKYVELRCDPISGHTALYWYRQSLGQGPEFLIYFQGTGAADDSGLPNDRFFAVRPEGSVSTLKIQRTERGDSAVYLCASSSAIDTDTQYFGPGTRLTVL.

Many counts were recorded for this clonotype. This chain uses TRBV9 with TRBJ2-5, with TRBD1 identical over 7 bases. Germline CDR1 and CDR2: SGDLS and YYNGEE. This CDR3 contains 15 residues. Germline trimming cut 0 bases from V and 7 bases from J; bases unmatched to any gene: 9. The CDR3 protein is CASSVGDRVKGTQYF. The CDR3 DNA is TGTGCCAGCAGCGTAGGAGACAGGGTCAAGGGGACCCAGTACTTC.

The rearrangement joins TRBV9 to TRBJ2-7; 9 positions match TRBD1. Trimming at V came to 4 bases and at J to 4 bases, leaving 6 bases not matched to a gene. This CDR3 spans 14 amino acids. Germline V gives CDR1 SGDLS, CDR2 YYNGEE. In DNA, the CDR3 is TGTGCCAGCAGCCTCCGGGACAGGGAATACGAGCAGTACTTC. This sequence encodes CASSLRDREYEQYF. Combining the CDR3 with reference TRBV9 and TRBJ2-7 gives the whole variable domain DSGVTQTPKHLITATGQRVTLRCSPRSGDLSVYWYQQSLDQGLQFLIQYYNGEERAKGNILERFSAQQFPDLHSELNLSSLELGDSALYFCASSLRDREYEQYFGPGTRLTVT.

In this sample, this clonotype turned up many times. This sequence joins TRBV9 and TRBJ2-1; TRBD1 matches at 8 bases. V shed 0 bases and J 5 bases; nucleotides not matched to a gene: 7. This CDR3 is built from 16 residues. The germline V gene encodes CDR1 SGDLS and CDR2 YYNGEE. The CDR3 nucleotides read TGTGCCAGCAGCGTAGAGGGCAGGGGGCACGACAATGAGCAGTTCTTC. It encodes CASSVEGRGHDNEQFF.